Following are 22 T cell receptor beta chains from one sample sequenced in a study of CD8 T cells in ankylosing spondylitis. Study conclusions and caveats: Among TCR beta sequences, a motif of under ten highly homologous variants appeared characteristic of ankylosing spondylitis blood.

TCRdb redid the calling of the 5' RACE reads with MiXCR, one entry per CDR3 protein. The sample has 400,000 or so distinct CDR3 sequences, 25% to 30% seen once. Antigens for these TCRs are unknown. The sample taken for sequencing was blood, either unsorted or a sorted T cell fraction (not recorded which). The receptors originated from a male donor with ankylosing spondylitis.

The chain couples TRBV5-1 to TRBJ2-1; 10 bases fit TRBD1. The germline CDR1 and CDR2 sequences are SGHRS and YFSETQ. V shed 3 bases and J 6 bases; nucleotides not matched to a gene: 6. The CDR3 runs to 15 residues. The CDR3 DNA reads TGCGCCAGCAGCTCTGGGACAGGGGATTCCAATGAGCAGTTCTTC. Translating gives CASSSGTGDSNEQFF.

The chain has TRBV6-4 and TRBJ2-3; 15 positions agree with TRBD2. CDR3 length: 15 residues. Germline V gene data show CDR1 as MRHNA and CDR2 as SNTAGT. V was clipped by 6 bases and J by 5 bases; unmatched bases: 3. The CDR3 loop is CASSGLAGGIDTQYF. CDR3 DNA: TGTGCCAGCAGCGGACTAGCGGGAGGGATAGATACGCAGTATTTT.

This chain connects TRBV12-3 or TRBV12-4 to TRBJ1-1; D uncertain. This CDR3 is 13 amino acids long. V was cut by 7 bases and J by 1 base, with 10 bases left in between. The CDR3 spells CASTLVRNTEAFF. The CDR3 nucleotides are TGTGCCAGCACCTTAGTTCGGAACACTGAAGCTTTCTTT.

The chain is built from TRBV11-2 and TRBJ2-3, with D perhaps matching TRBD2 (6 bases). CDR3 length: 13 residues. Trimming cost V 8 bases and J 1 base, with 10 bases left between them. From germline, CDR1 is SGHAT and CDR2 FQNNGV. DNA for the CDR3: TGTGCCAGCGACCAGCGGGGCACAGATACGCAGTATTTT. It codes for CASDQRGTDTQYF.

This clonotype was recorded a few times. The chain has TRBV5-1 and TRBJ1-5; 7 bases line up with TRBD1. The germline gives CDR1 SGHRS, CDR2 YFSETQ. This CDR3 comprises 17 residues. The V segment lost 1 base and the J segment 2 bases; nucleotides outside the gene matches: 9. CDR3 bases: TGCGCCAGCAGCTTGTCCAGGGGGGTCGGAGGCAATCAGCCCCAGCATTTT. This codes for CASSLSRGVGGNQPQHF.

This clonotype has more than one count but fewer than ten. The chain employs TRBV20-1 and TRBJ2-1; no clear D gene. Germline assignment: CDR1 DFQATT and CDR2 SNEGSKA (reference sequence). The CDR3 is made up of 16 amino acids. Trimming removed 5 bases from V and 0 bases from J, with 17 bases in between. CDR3 sequence: CSAPRVAPSSYNEQFF. DNA for the CDR3: TGCAGTGCTCCCCGAGTAGCTCCGAGCTCCTACAATGAGCAGTTCTTC.

The V and J genes are TRBV5-1 and TRBJ2-7; TRBD2 might be the D (5 bases). The CDR3 loop spans 14 amino acids. Germline V gene sequence: CDR1 SGHRS, CDR2 YFSETQ. V was clipped by 4 bases and J by 0 bases, with 11 bases between them. CDR3 in amino acids: CASSPDFTSYEQYV. The CDR3 region has the DNA TGCGCCAGCAGCCCGGACTTTACCTCCTACGAGCAGTACGTC.

In its sample, this clonotype was seen a few times. The chain employs TRBV7-9 and TRBJ2-1; 7 bases are a match to TRBD2. The germline V gene encodes CDR1 SEHNR and CDR2 FQNEAQ (reference sequence). V lost 1 base and J lost 6; bases outside the gene matches: 6. The CDR3 length is 15 residues. CDR3 region: CASSLGTREFNEQFF. The CDR3 DNA follows: TGTGCCAGCAGCTTAGGGACTAGGGAGTTCAATGAGCAGTTCTTC.

This clonotype was seen repeatedly, ten times or more. The J gene is TRBJ2-6, the V gene TRBV29-1; D might be TRBD1 or TRBD2, each matching 5 bases. V lost 6 bases to trimming and J lost 4 bases, with 16 bases between them. CDR3 length equals 15 residues. Looked up from germline, CDR1 is SQVTM and CDR2 is ANQGSEA. The CDR3 DNA reads as TGCAGCGTGAGGGACCCCAGTCCAGGGGCCAACGTCCTGACTTTC. As protein: CSVRDPSPGANVLTF.

This clonotype was picked up a small number of times. The chain has TRBV11-2 and TRBJ2-3, with no clear D. The germline CDR1 and CDR2 sequences are SGHAT and FQNNGV. The CDR3 contains 15 residues. The V end was cut by 2 bases, the J end by 0 bases, with 9 bases between. This CDR3 is CASSLFAASTDTQYF. The CDR3 DNA reads as TGTGCCAGCAGCTTATTTGCGGCTAGCACAGATACGCAGTATTTT.

The gene calls are TRBV3-1 and TRBJ1-1, with D hard to call. The CDR3 covers 14 residues. The V and J ends lost 4 bases and 5 bases respectively, with 14 bases between them. In germline, CDR1 is LGHDT, CDR2 YNNKEL (reference sequence). The CDR3, as DNA: TGTGCCAGCAGCCTCCTCAAGGGCCAAACTGAAGCTTTCTTT. It codes for CASSLLKGQTEAFF.

V is TRBV7-9 and J is TRBJ2-7; D uncertain. This CDR3 comprises 14 residues. Trimming left V 2 bases short and J 0 bases short, with 8 bases between. Germline V lookup: CDR1 SEHNR, CDR2 FQNEAQ (reference sequence). CDR3 bases: TGTGCCAGCAGCTTAAGCCATAACTCCTACGAGCAGTACTTC. Translating gives CASSLSHNSYEQYF.

The chain links TRBV2 to TRBJ2-6; no clear D. Between the trimmed V and J ends, which lost 4 bases and 1 base, there was a span of 5 bases. This CDR3 has 14 residues. Germline V gene data show CDR1 as SNHLY and CDR2 as FYNNEI. The CDR3 DNA sequence: TGTGCCAGCAGTGTACTATCTGGGGCCAACGTCCTGACTTTC. Protein sequence: CASSVLSGANVLTF.

Comment on this clonotype: One end of the junction fails to match germline, which may point to a read error. The J gene is TRBJ2-7, the V gene TRBV29-1; D uncertain. The germline gives CDR1 SQVTM, CDR2 ANQGSEA. The CDR3 is 11 residues long. This chain's CDR3 is CSVEAAYEQYF. For the CDR3, the DNA is TGCAGCGTAGAAGCCGCCTACGAGCAGTACTTC.

The chain has TRBV7-8 and TRBJ2-5, with D possibly TRBD2 on 6 matching bases. Trimming cost V 1 base and J 5 bases, with 14 bases left between them. The CDR3 is 15 amino acids. Germline V lookup: CDR1 SGHVS, CDR2 FQNEAQ. This CDR3 is CASSLGWTNAETQYF. The CDR3 region has the DNA TGTGCCAGCAGCTTAGGATGGACTAACGCGGAGACCCAGTACTTC.

The chain links TRBV5-1 to TRBJ2-3, with D perhaps TRBD2 (5 bases). Germline lookup yields CDR1 SGHRS and CDR2 YFSETQ. The CDR3 covers 17 residues. Trimming left V 0 bases short and J 2 bases short, with 16 bases between. The CDR3 reads CASSLAPEGDYTDTQYF. CDR3 DNA: TGCGCCAGCAGCTTGGCACCTGAGGGTGATTACACAGATACGCAGTATTTT.

This chain joins TRBV3-1 and TRBJ2-3; maybe TRBD2 (5 bases). The V and J ends lost 4 bases and 6 bases respectively, with 17 bases between them. Germline V gene sequence: CDR1 LGHDT, CDR2 YNNKEL (reference sequence). This CDR3 has 15 residues. This CDR3 is CASSPGQDSLDTQYF. The CDR3, as DNA: TGTGCCAGCAGCCCGGGCCAGGACTCTTTGGATACGCAGTATTTT.

This clonotype was seen more than once but under ten times. The chain employs TRBV5-1 and TRBJ2-7; D is perhaps TRBD2 (5 bases). The V end lost 0 bases, the J end lost 6 bases, and 10 bases lay between the germline ends. There are 13 residues in the CDR3. Germline-derived CDR1 and CDR2 are SGHRS and YFSETQ. In nucleotides, the CDR3 is TGCGCCAGCAGCTTGGGGCTAGAGGGCGAGCAGTACGTC. Translated, it gives CASSLGLEGEQYV.

The chain couples TRBV7-9 to TRBJ2-1; D may match TRBD1 or TRBD2 (5 bases each). Germline V gene data show CDR1 as SEHNR and CDR2 as FQNEAQ (reference sequence). The CDR3 spans 17 residues. Trimming stripped 2 bases from V and 4 bases from J, with 18 bases between. DNA for the CDR3: TGTGCCAGCAGCTTACAGCTGGGGGATCCATATTACAATGAGCAGTTCTTC. Translating gives CASSLQLGDPYYNEQFF.

This clonotype was seen a few times. J is TRBJ1-5 and V is TRBV2, with D perhaps TRBD1 (6 bases). Germline CDR1 reads SNHLY; CDR2 reads FYNNEI. Trimming took off 6 bases at V and 2 bases at J, with 14 bases between the two ends. This CDR3 region has 15 residues. CDR3 DNA: TGTGCCAGCAGCGGACAGAATGGGGGCAATCAGCCCCAGCATTTT. Its protein is CASSGQNGGNQPQHF.

V and J are TRBV15 and TRBJ1-3; D remains ambiguous. Trimming pared 0 bases from V and 0 bases from J, leaving 3 bases between. The CDR3 sequence is 14 residues long. Germline lookup yields CDR1 LNHNV and CDR2 YYDKDF (reference sequence). CDR3 nucleotide sequence: TGTGCCACCAGCAGAGAGTACTCTGGAAACACCATATATTTT. As protein: CATSREYSGNTIYF.

In this sample, this clonotype turned up many times. The V call is TRBV15, the J call TRBJ2-1, with 7 bases identical to TRBD2. There are 15 residues in the CDR3. CDR1 and CDR2 (germline): LNHNV, YYDKDF (reference sequence). V gave up 0 bases and J gave up 4 bases; unmatched junction bases: 3. Written as DNA, the CDR3 is TGTGCCACCAGCAGAGACCGGGGGGTGTACAATGAGCAGTTCTTC. It is translated as CATSRDRGVYNEQFF.